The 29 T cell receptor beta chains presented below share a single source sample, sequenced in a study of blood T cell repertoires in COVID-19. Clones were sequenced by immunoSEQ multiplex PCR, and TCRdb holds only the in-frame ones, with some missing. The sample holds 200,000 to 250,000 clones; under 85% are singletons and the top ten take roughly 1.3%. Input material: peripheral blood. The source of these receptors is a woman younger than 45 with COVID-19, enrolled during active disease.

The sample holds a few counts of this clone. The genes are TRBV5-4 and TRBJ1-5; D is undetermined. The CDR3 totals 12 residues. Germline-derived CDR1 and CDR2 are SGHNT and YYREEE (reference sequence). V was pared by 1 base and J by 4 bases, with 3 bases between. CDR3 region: CASSLLNQPQHF. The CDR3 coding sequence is TGTGCCAGCAGCTTGTTAAATCAGCCCCAGCATTTT.

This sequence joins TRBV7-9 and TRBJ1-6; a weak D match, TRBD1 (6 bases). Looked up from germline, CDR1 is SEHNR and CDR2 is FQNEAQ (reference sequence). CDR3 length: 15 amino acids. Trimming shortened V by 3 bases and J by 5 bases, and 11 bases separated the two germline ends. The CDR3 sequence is CASSLTGSNNSPLHF. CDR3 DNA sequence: TGTGCCAGCAGCTTGACAGGTTCCAATAATTCACCCCTCCACTTT.

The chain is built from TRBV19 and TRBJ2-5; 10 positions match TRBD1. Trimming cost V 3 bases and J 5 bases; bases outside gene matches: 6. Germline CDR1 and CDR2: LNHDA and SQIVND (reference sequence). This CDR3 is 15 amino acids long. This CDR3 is CASSIPGQGTETQYF. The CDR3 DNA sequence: TGTGCCAGTAGTATCCCGGGACAGGGGACGGAGACCCAGTACTTC.

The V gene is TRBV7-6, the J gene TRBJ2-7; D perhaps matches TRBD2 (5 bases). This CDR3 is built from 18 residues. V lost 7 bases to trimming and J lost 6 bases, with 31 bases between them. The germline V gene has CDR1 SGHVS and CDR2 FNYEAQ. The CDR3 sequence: CASTIVQEDFRSCLEQYF. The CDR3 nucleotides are TGTGCCAGCACCATAGTACAAGAGGACTTCAGGTCCTGCCTCGAGCAGTACTTC.

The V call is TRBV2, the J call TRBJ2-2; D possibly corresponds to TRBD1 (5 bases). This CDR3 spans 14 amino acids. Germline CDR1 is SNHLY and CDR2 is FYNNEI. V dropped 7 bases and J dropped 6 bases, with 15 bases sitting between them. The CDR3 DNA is TGTGCCAGCACTCCCAGGGTATCGGCCGGGGAGCTGTTTTTT. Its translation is CASTPRVSAGELFF.

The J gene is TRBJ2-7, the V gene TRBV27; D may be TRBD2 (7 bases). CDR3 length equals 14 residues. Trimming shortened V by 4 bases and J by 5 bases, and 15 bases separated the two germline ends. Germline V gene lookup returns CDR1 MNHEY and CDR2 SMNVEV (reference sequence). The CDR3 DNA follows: TGTGCCAGCAGTTCGAGGGGGGAGGGGGACGAGCAGTACTTC. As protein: CASSSRGEGDEQYF.

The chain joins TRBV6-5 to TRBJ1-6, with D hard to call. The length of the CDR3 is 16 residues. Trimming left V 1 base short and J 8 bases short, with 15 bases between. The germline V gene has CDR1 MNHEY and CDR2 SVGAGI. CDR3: CASSYYSRGRDSPLHF. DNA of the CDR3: TGTGCCAGCAGTTACTATTCCCGCGGGCGGGATTCACCCCTCCACTTT.

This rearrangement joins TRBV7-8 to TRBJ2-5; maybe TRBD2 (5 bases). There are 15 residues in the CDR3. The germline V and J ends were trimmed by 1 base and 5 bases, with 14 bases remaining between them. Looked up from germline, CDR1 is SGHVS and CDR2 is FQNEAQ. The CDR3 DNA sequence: TGTGCCAGCAGCTTAGGGGCGGAGGTTTCCGAGACCCAGTACTTC. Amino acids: CASSLGAEVSETQYF.

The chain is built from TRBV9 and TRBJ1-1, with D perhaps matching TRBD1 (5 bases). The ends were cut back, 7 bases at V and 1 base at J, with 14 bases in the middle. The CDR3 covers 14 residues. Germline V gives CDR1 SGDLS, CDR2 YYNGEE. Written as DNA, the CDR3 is TGTGCCAGCGGGGGGTCAGGGAGGAACACTGAAGCTTTCTTT. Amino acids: CASGGSGRNTEAFF.

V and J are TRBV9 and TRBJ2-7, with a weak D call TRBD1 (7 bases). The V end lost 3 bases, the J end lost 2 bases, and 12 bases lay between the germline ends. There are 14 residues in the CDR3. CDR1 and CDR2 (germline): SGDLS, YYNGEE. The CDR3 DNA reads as TGTGCCAGCAGCGCCGCGGGACAGCCCTACGAGCAGTACTTC. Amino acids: CASSAAGQPYEQYF.

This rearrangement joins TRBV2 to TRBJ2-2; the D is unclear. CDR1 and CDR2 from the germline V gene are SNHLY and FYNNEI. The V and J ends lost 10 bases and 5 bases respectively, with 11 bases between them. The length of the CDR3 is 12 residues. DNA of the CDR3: TGTGCCACCGACTTAGGAACCGGGGAGCTGTTTTTT. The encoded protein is CATDLGTGELFF. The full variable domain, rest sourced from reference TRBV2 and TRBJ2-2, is EPEVTQTPSHQVTQMGQEVILRCVPISNHLYFYWYRQILGQKVEFLVSFYNNEISEKSEIFDDQFSVERPDGSNFTLKIRSTKLEDSAMYFCATDLGTGELFFGEGSRLTVL.

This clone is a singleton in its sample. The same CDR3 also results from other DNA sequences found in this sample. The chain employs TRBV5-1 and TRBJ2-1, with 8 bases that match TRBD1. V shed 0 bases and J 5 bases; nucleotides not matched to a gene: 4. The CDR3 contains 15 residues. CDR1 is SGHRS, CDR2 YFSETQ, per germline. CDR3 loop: CASSLVAGGNNEQFF. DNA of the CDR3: TGCGCCAGCAGCTTGGTGGCAGGGGGCAACAATGAGCAGTTCTTC.

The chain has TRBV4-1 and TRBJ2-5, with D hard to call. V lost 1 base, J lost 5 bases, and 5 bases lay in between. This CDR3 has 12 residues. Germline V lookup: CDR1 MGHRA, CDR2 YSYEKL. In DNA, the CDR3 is TGCGCCAGCAGCCAAGCTTTGGAGACCCAGTACTTC. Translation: CASSQALETQYF.

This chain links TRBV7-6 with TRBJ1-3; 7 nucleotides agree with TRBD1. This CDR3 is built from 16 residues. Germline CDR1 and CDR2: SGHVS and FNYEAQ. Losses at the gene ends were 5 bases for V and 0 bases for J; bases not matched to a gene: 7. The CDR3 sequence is CASSPADRASGNTIYF. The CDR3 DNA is TGTGCCAGCAGCCCGGCTGACAGGGCCTCTGGAAACACCATATATTTT. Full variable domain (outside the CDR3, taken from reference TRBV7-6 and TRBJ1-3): GAGVSQSPRYKVTKRGQDVALRCDPISGHVSLYWYRQALGQGPEFLTYFNYEAQQDKSGLPNDRFSAERPEGSISTLTIQRTEQRDSAMYRCASSPADRASGNTIYFGEGSWLTVV.

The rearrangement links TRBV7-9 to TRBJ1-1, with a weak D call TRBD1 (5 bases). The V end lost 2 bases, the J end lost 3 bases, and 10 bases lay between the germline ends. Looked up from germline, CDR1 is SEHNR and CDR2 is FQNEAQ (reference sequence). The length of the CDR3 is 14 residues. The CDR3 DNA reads TGTGCCAGCAGCTTAAGGCCCAGGGACACTGAAGCTTTCTTT. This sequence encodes CASSLRPRDTEAFF.

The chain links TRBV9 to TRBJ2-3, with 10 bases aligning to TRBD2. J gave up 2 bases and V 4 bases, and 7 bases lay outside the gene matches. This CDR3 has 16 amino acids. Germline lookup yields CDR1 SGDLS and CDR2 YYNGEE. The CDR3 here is CASSPRTSGATDTQYF. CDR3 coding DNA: TGTGCCAGCAGCCCCCGGACTAGCGGAGCCACAGATACGCAGTATTTT. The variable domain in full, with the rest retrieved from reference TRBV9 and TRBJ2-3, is DSGVTQTPKHLITATGQRVTLRCSPRSGDLSVYWYQQSLDQGLQFLIQYYNGEERAKGNILERFSAQQFPDLHSELNLSSLELGDSALYFCASSPRTSGATDTQYFGPGTRLTVL.

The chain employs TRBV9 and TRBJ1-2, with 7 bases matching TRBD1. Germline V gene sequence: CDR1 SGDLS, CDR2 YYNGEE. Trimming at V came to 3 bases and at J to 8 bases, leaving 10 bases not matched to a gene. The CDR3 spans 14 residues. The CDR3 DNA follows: TGTGCCAGCAGCGGGACAGGAGTAGGGGGAGGCTACACCTTC. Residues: CASSGTGVGGGYTF.

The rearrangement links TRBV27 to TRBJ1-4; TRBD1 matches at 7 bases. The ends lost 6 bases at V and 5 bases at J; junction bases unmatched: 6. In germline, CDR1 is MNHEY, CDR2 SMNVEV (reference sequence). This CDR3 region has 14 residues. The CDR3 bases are TGTGCCAGCAGGAGGGACAGTCGGAATGAAAAACTGTTTTTT. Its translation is CASRRDSRNEKLFF.

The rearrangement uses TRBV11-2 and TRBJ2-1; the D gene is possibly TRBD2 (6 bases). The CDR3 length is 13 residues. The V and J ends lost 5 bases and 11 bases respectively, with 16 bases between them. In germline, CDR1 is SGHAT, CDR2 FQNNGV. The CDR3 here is CASSASSGTKQFF. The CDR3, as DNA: TGTGCCAGCAGCGCGAGTAGCGGAACAAAGCAGTTCTTC.

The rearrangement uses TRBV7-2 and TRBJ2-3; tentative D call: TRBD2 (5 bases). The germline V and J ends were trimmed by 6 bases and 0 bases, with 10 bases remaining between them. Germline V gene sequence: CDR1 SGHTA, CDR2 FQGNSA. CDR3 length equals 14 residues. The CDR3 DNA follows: TGTGCCAGCAGATTAACTAGGAGCACAGATACGCAGTATTTT. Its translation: CASRLTRSTDTQYF.

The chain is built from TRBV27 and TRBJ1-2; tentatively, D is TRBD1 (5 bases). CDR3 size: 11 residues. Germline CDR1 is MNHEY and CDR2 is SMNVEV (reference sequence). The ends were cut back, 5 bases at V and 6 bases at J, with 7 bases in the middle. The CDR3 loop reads CASSRGDGYTF. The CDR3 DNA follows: TGTGCCAGCAGTCGGGGGGATGGCTACACCTTC.

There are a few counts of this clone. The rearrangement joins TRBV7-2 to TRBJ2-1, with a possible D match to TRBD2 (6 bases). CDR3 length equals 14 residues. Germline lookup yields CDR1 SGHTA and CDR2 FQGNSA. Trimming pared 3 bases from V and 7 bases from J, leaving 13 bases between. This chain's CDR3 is CASSLTGTLNEQFF. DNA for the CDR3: TGTGCCAGCAGCTTGACCGGGACTTTAAATGAGCAGTTCTTC.

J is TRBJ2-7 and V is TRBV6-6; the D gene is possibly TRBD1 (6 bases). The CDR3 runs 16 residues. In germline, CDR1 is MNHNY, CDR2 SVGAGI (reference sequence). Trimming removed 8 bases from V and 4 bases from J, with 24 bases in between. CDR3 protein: CASRTSRQAGVYEQYF. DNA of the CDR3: TGTGCCAGCCGTACCTCCAGACAGGCAGGAGTGTACGAGCAGTACTTC.

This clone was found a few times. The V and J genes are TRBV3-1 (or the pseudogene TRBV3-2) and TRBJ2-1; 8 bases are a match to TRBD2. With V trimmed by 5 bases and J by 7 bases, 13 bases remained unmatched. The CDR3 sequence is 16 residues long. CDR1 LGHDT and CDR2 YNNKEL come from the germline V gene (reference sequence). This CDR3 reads CASSWGLGVIGNEQFF. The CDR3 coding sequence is TGTGCCAGCAGCTGGGGACTAGGGGTTATTGGTAATGAGCAGTTCTTC.

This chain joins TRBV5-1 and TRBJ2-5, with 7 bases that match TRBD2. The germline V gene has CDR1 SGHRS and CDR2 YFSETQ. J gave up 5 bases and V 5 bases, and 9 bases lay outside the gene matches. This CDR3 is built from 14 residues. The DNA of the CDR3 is TGCGCCAGCAGAGGGAGGGAGAAGGAGGAGACCCAGTACTTC. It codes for CASRGREKEETQYF.

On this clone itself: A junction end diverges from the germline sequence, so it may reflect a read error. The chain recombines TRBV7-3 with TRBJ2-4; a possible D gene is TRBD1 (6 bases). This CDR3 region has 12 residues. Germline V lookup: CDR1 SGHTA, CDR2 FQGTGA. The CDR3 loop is CASSQLSGDLHF. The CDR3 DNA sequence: TGTGCCAGCAGCCAATTGTCAGGGGACCTGCACTTC.

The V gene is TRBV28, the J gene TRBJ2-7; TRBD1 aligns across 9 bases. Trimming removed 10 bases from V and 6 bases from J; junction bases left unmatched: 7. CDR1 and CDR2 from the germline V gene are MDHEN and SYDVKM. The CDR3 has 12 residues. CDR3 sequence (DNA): TGTGCCACCGACAGGGGGATGGCCGAGCAGTACTTC. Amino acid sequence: CATDRGMAEQYF. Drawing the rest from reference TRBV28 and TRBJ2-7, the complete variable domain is DVKVTQSSRYLVKRTGEKVFLECVQDMDHENMFWYRQDPGLGLRLIYFSYDVKMKEKGDIPEGYSVSREKKERFSLILESASTNQTSMYLCATDRGMAEQYFGPGTRLTVT.

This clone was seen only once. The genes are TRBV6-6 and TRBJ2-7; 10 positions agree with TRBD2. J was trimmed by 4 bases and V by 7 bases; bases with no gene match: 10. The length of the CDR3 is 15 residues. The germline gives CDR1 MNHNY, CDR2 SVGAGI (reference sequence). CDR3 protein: CASTLDTSGDYEQYF. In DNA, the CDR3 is TGTGCCAGCACCCTGGATACTAGCGGGGATTACGAGCAGTACTTC.

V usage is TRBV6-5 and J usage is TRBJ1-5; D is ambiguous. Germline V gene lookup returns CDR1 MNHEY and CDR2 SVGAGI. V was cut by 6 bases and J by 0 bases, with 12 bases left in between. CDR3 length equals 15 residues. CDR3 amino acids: CASSPDGNSNQPQHF. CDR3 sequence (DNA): TGTGCCAGCAGCCCGGACGGGAATAGCAATCAGCCCCAGCATTTT.